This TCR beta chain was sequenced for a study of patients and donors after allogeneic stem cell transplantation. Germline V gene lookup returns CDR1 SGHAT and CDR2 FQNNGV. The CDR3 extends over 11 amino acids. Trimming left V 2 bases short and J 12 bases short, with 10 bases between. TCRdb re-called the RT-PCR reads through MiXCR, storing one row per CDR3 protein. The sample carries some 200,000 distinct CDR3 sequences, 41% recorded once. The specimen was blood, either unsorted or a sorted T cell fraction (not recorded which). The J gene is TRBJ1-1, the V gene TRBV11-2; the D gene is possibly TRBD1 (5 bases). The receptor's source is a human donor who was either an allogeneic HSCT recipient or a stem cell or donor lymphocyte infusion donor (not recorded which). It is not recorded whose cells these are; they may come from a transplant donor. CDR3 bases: TGTGCCAGCAGCTTAAACAGGCGAACTTTCTTT. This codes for CASSLNRRTFF.